Following are 2 T cell receptor beta chains from one sample sequenced in a study of blood T cell repertoires in COVID-19. Repertoires were generated with immunoSEQ multiplex PCR, while TCRdb's copy carries only in-frame clones and drops some. There are about 100,000 clones in the sample; approximately 90% occur only once, and 2% to 2.5% lies in the top ten. Material for sequencing was peripheral blood. The receptor set was obtained from a man aged 50 or older with active COVID-19.

This chain joins TRBV9 and TRBJ1-6, with 8 bases that match TRBD1. Per germline, CDR1 SGDLS and CDR2 YYNGEE. This CDR3 has 16 amino acids. After removal of 3 bases from V and 8 bases from J, the junction contained 10 bases not matched to a gene. The CDR3 nucleotides are TGTGCCAGCAGCGGCCGACAGGGGTCTTTATATTCACCCCTCCACTTT. This encodes CASSGRQGSLYSPLHF. Full variable domain (missing parts from reference TRBV9 and TRBJ1-6): DSGVTQTPKHLITATGQRVTLRCSPRSGDLSVYWYQQSLDQGLQFLIQYYNGEERAKGNILERFSAQQFPDLHSELNLSSLELGDSALYFCASSGRQGSLYSPLHFGNGTRLTVT.

The V gene is TRBV3-1 (or the pseudogene TRBV3-2), the J gene TRBJ2-1; the match to TRBD2 covers 8 bases. With V trimmed by 4 bases and J by 10 bases, 6 bases remained unmatched. This CDR3 has 13 amino acids. The germline V gene encodes CDR1 LGHDT and CDR2 YNNKEL (reference sequence). CDR3 sequence (DNA): TGTGCCAGCAGCCTTCGGACTAGCTCAGAGCAGTTCTTC. It specifies CASSLRTSSEQFF.